This section outlines one TCR beta chain sequence together with its context. This clone occurred a few times. Its recognized antigen is unknown. Base qualities are missing; no much larger clone stands one base away. Using the deep immunoSEQ assay, multiplex PCR amplified TCR CDR3 regions from genomic DNA. Extracted genomic DNA from each cell subset was distributed evenly across all wells of several immunoSEQ 96-well plates, and each plate was treated as a replicate. Each replicate PCR for sorted subsets received about 220 ng genomic DNA, equal to roughly 30,000 T cell genomes. The purified libraries were quantified using a Qubit 3.0 fluorometer, sized with a Bioanalyzer 2100, and then quantified again using the KAPA Library Quantification kit. A separate single-read 150-cycle Illumina NextSeq 550 flow cell was used to sequence each immunoSEQ 96-well plate. Per the authors' processing: Because the immunoSEQ output held only junctional sequences and lacked quality scores, the filtering could not match the filtering applied to full-length reads. Sequences were annotated with PyIR, a Python wrapper for IgBLAST v1.9, using IMGT germline references to assign V/J genes and CDR3. Reads were filtered out if the reads had weak V/J assignments (E-value above 1e-6), no CDR3, stop codons, out-of-frame junctions, or ambiguous translated residues. A V3J clonotype was defined by an identical inferred V gene, J gene, and CDR3 amino acid sequence. The percentage overlap between two repertoires was calculated by dividing the number of shared unique clonotypes by the size of the smaller repertoire. RTK rarefaction, the Chao1 estimator, and Recon v2.1 estimates of unobserved clonotypes were used to assess repertoire richness. Generation probabilities for all TCRbeta clonotypes obtained by the gDNA method from a few donors were computed using OLGA. TCRdb re-hosts the immuneACCESS table, in-frame sequences only. Its copies lack some clones; in the studies checked, an unresolved V gene accounts for under half of them, and the cause for the rest is not known. V, J and clone size reflect that table, while D and trimming were determined from the DNA. The table for this sample lists more than 80,000 clones; 67% of them were counted only once. 45% of the sample is taken by the ten largest.

Donors were healthy HIV-negative adults with no recently reported acute infections or vaccinations. All donors were Caucasian adults living in Nashville, Tennessee, USA. CD8 memory samples combined magnetically selected CD45RO+ cells with CCR7-negative CD45RA+ effector memory (TemRA) cells. Blood was collected by leukapheresis, and PBMCs were isolated by Ficoll-Histopaque density gradient centrifugation and then cryopreserved in liquid nitrogen vapor phase. Analytical flow cytometry was used to check the purity and quantity of each magnetically sorted T cell population. Genomic DNA was isolated from each sorted fraction and quantified by UV absorbance on a Nanodrop 2000c. This entry comes from a study of shared clonotypes between healthy human individuals (dated by TCRdb to about 2020). For context, the study as a whole: The cohort included three men and two women between 18 and 49 years of age. For each donor, CD4 naive and CD4 memory were each given three plates, CD8 naive was given two plates, and CD8 memory was given one plate. The study deeply sequenced blood TCR repertoires of roughly five healthy adults to estimate repertoire size and the extent of clonotype sharing between individuals. Libraries were prepared and TCR repertoires were sequenced by different laboratories using diverse techniques, in order to increase sequencing depth and limit assay-specific biases. Each donor's leukapheresis produced roughly between roughly 0.85 and 10 billion PBMCs.

Findings and caveats that apply to the study as a whole: The small number of donors limited the genetic and exposure-history diversity represented. Clonotypes shared by all four sorted-subset donors showed higher generation probabilities than non-shared clonotypes. Based on pairwise subsampling, the degree of clonotype sharing among donors was expected to be affected by sequencing depth. About 5% of naive CD4, 3.5% of naive CD8, around 2.3% of memory CD4, and 0.4% of memory CD8 clonotypes were shared across several donors. Larger estimated clonotype richness was generally found for naive subsets than for memory subsets. Sampling was restricted to blood, and TCR repertoires in tissues likely differ from the TCR repertoires found in blood. Incomplete sequencing was indicated by rarefaction of sorted-subset datasets, despite the large sequencing depth.

From a lookup of the germline V gene (reference sequence), CDR1 and CDR2 are LNHDA and SQIVND. The CDR3 contains 14 residues, cysteine and phenylalanine counted. The sequence is cut down to CDR3 DNA, 42 bases in frame from base 1. The V end loses 3 bases and the J end loses 2 bases, and a stretch of 10 bases separates them. The source of this sequence is a man aged 25-40 years in good health. The rearranged chain carries TRBV19 and TRBJ1-2; confidence is insufficient to name the D gene. The sequenced material came from memory CD8+ T cells sorted from blood. The cell subset or site label on this specimen signifies: CD45RO+ cells pooled with CCR7-negative TemRA cells. The DNA is as follows: TGTGCCAGTAGTATTGCAGGATCCAACTATGGCTACACCTTC. It specifies CASSIAGSNYGYTF.